The clone carrying this T cell receptor (beta chain) was seen at least ten times. The antigen remains unidentified. The data derive from a study of CD8+CD57+ T cells in acquired aplastic anemia. Study background: The mean DNA yield obtained from sorted CD4+ and CD8+ cells came to around 3 ug. Study-wide results and caveats: The same twenty-nine CD8+ CDR3 sequences occurred in patients and in controls.

According to the study, genomic DNA was the template for TCR beta VDJ and CDR3 profiling. From the reads, TCRdb called clonotypes with MiXCR, one entry per CDR3 protein. The data hold hundreds of thousands of distinct CDR3 sequences, with roughly 34% observed a single time. The authors sequenced patients whose flow cytometry had shown CD8+CD57+ cell expansion. Each patient had severe acquired aplastic anemia. Trimming left V 8 bases short and J 1 base short, with 11 bases between. The CDR3 is 13 residues long. The germline V gene encodes CDR1 WSHSY and CDR2 SAAADI. This chain links TRBV10-2 with TRBJ1-2; tentative D call: TRBD1 (6 bases). Sequenced sample: sorted CD4+, CD8+, or CD8+CD57+ T cells (not recorded which) from PBMCs. This receptor was obtained from a human donor with aplastic anemia. CDR3 DNA sequence: TGCGCCAGCGGACAGTGGGGTAACTATGGCTACACCTTC. Translation gives CASGQWGNYGYTF.